One and the same sample provided the 5 T cell receptor beta chains below, sequenced in a study of PD-L1 blockade in urothelial cancer. The time point was: pretreatment peripheral blood. TCRdb's table, derived via immunoSEQ multiplex PCR, lists solely in-frame clones and lacks some. Here the sample spans 35,000 to 40,000 clones, roughly four fifths being singletons. The sequencing used PBMCs, collected around atezolizumab (anti-PD-L1) treatment. The receptors were sampled from a man between 60 and 75 years old with urothelial cancer.

The chain combines TRBV6-5 with TRBJ2-7; possibly TRBD2 for D (6 bases). The CDR3 is 13 residues long. With 10 bases removed from V and 6 bases from J, the gap between germline ends came to 19 bases. The germline gives CDR1 MNHEY, CDR2 SVGAGI. CDR3 in DNA: TGTGCCACCCACGGGGGAGCCTCTGCCGAGCAGTACTTC. Amino acid sequence: CATHGGASAEQYF.

The gene calls are TRBV30 and TRBJ2-5; 7 nucleotides agree with TRBD2. Germline CDR1 is GTSNPN and CDR2 is SVGIG (reference sequence). V lost 3 bases and J lost 1; bases outside the gene matches: 11. The length of the CDR3 is 16 residues. Written as DNA, the CDR3 is TGTGCCTGGAGGACCTTTGTGGGGGGGATCCAAGAGACCCAGTACTTC. This translates into CAWRTFVGGIQETQYF.

J is TRBJ1-2 and V is TRBV5-1; 9 positions match TRBD1. The ends lost 4 bases at V and 5 bases at J; junction bases unmatched: 3. CDR1 SGHRS and CDR2 YFSETQ come from the germline V gene. This CDR3 has 13 amino acids. Written as DNA, the CDR3 is TGCGCCAGCAGCCTGGACAGGGGATATGGCTACACCTTC. This sequence encodes CASSLDRGYGYTF.

The rearrangement joins TRBV19 to TRBJ2-3; D may be TRBD2 (5 bases). V dropped 7 bases and J dropped 0 bases, with 17 bases sitting between them. The germline gives CDR1 LNHDA, CDR2 SQIVND (reference sequence). This CDR3 has 16 amino acids. CDR3 DNA: TGTGCCAGTACCTATAAGGCTAGCCCTAGCACAGATACGCAGTATTTT. This gives the protein CASTYKASPSTDTQYF.

This chain uses TRBV30 with TRBJ2-1; a weak D match, TRBD2 (6 bases). Trimming cost V 5 bases and J 1 base, with 15 bases left between them. CDR1 and CDR2 from the germline V gene are GTSNPN and SVGIG (reference sequence). This CDR3 contains 15 residues. The CDR3 here is CAWGGDSTSYNEQFF. The CDR3 DNA reads TGTGCCTGGGGTGGGGACTCAACTTCCTACAATGAGCAGTTCTTC.